The rows below give T cell receptor beta chains drawn from one sample of a study of shared clonotypes between healthy human individuals. Some clones are missing from TCRdb's copy, which holds only in-frame ones; the method was immunoSEQ multiplex PCR. The repertoire has about a million clones, roughly 80% of them found once; the top ten carry approximately 1.3%. The sequenced sample was memory CD4+ T cells sorted from blood. Receptors originate from a man between 18 and 29 years old in good health. Each CDR3 is given with its conserved first and last residue. D genes are given only for firm matches. For some rows the clone size is stated as once, few or many, or as a class when expanded; others skip it.

clone_size,cdr3_length,v_call,j_call,d_call,cdr3_nt,cdr3_aa
-,14,TRBV11-2,TRBJ2-3,-,TGTGCCAGCAGCTTCGGCCCTGCGGTAGATACGCAGTATTTT,CASSFGPAVDTQYF
-,13,TRBV5-1,TRBJ1-1,-,TGCGCCAGCAGCTTGGTGATCGGGGCCGAAGCTTTCTTT,CASSLVIGAEAFF
once,14,TRBV30,TRBJ1-2,-,TGTGCCTGGAGTGCAGGGCCCCCTAACTATGGCTACACCTTC,CAWSAGPPNYGYTF
-,16,TRBV4-1,TRBJ2-2,TRBD1,TGCGCCAGCAGCCTCTCGACAGGGGAAAACACCGGGGAGCTGTTTTTT,CASSLSTGENTGELFF
-,15,TRBV27,TRBJ2-7,TRBD1,TGTGCCAGCAGCCCCCCGGGACAGGGACTGCTAGAGCAGTACTTC,CASSPPGQGLLEQYF
-,14,TRBV5-1,TRBJ2-3,-,TGCGCCAGCAGCTTGGGGGGTAGCACAGATACGCAGTATTTT,CASSLGGSTDTQYF
-,15,TRBV5-1,TRBJ2-1,TRBD2,TGCGCCAGCAGCTCGCGGGGGGACTCCTACAATGAGCAGTTCTTC,CASSSRGDSYNEQFF
few,15,TRBV16,TRBJ1-2,TRBD1,TGTGCCAGCAGCCAACCACAGGGGGCTCTGGAGGGCTACACCTTC,CASSQPQGALEGYTF
-,16,TRBV19,TRBJ2-2,TRBD2,TGTGCCAGTAGTATGACTAGCGGGGGGGCTGTCGGGGAGCTGTTTTTT,CASSMTSGGAVGELFF
-,15,TRBV5-4,TRBJ2-5,TRBD2,TGTGCCAGCAGCTCCGACGGACTAGCGGAAGAGACCCAGTACTTC,CASSSDGLAEETQYF
once,15,TRBV19,TRBJ1-5,-,TGTGCCAGTAAAGGCGGGGAGACAGTCTATCAGCCCCAGCATTTT,CASKGGETVYQPQHF
-,14,TRBV6-5,TRBJ2-7,TRBD1,TGTGCCAGCAGGGGGGCAGGGGGCTTGAACGAGCAGTACTTC,CASRGAGGLNEQYF
-,15,TRBV7-2,TRBJ2-3,TRBD2,TGTGCCAGCAGGTCCAGCGGGAGTCGCCCAGATACGCAGTATTTT,CASRSSGSRPDTQYF
few,15,TRBV5-1,TRBJ1-1,-,TGCGCCAGCAGCTTGGTGGCGGGGGGCCCGACTGAAGCTTTCTTT,CASSLVAGGPTEAFF
-,13,TRBV10-3,TRBJ1-3,-,TGTGCCATCAGTCCCGGTGATGGAAACACCATATATTTT,CAISPGDGNTIYF
-,12,TRBV30,TRBJ1-5,-,TGTGCCTGGAGTGGGTTTAATCAGCCCCAGCATTTT,CAWSGFNQPQHF
once,15,TRBV2,TRBJ1-1,-,TGTGCCAGCAGTGTCAAGGGCAGGGAGTCCACTGAAGCTTTCTTT,CASSVKGRESTEAFF
-,15,TRBV10-3,TRBJ2-2,TRBD2,TGTGCCATCAGTGATACTAGCGGAAACACCGGGGAGCTGTTTTTT,CAISDTSGNTGELFF
-,14,TRBV7-9,TRBJ1-3,-,TGTGCCAGTACTCACCGGGGATTTGGAAACACCATATATTTT,CASTHRGFGNTIYF
once,16,TRBV11-2,TRBJ2-3,-,TGTGCCAGCAGCTTAGAGGGGGGGCGGTATACAGATACGCAGTATTTT,CASSLEGGRYTDTQYF
once,13,TRBV5-1,TRBJ2-1,-,TGCGCCAGCAGCCTGGAGAGTGGGAATGAGCAGTTCTTC,CASSLESGNEQFF
-,14,TRBV4-1,TRBJ2-3,TRBD2,TGCGCCAGCAGCCTCGGCGGGAGGGTTGATACGCAGTATTTT,CASSLGGRVDTQYF
-,14,TRBV6-5,TRBJ2-5,-,TGTGCCAGCAGGGGACACGACTCCGGTGAGACCCAGTACTTC,CASRGHDSGETQYF
once,16,TRBV5-4,TRBJ2-7,TRBD2,TGTGCCAGCAGCACAGGACTAGCGGGGACGTCCTACGAGCAGTACTTC,CASSTGLAGTSYEQYF
-,15,TRBV5-1,TRBJ2-3,TRBD2,TGCGCCAGCAGCTTGGCTAGCGGGAGCGCAGATACGCAGTATTTT,CASSLASGSADTQYF
many,11,TRBV28,TRBJ1-1,-,TGTGCCAGCAGTTCGACAGGTGAAGCTTTCTTT,CASSSTGEAFF
-,18,TRBV5-4,TRBJ2-3,TRBD2,TGTGCCAGCAGCAACGGCATTGCGACTAGCGGGAGCACAGATACGCAGTATTTT,CASSNGIATSGSTDTQYF
-,15,TRBV18,TRBJ2-1,TRBD1,TGTGCCAGCTCACCGTGGCAGGGGGCTGTCAATGAGCAGTTCTTC,CASSPWQGAVNEQFF
-,13,TRBV30,TRBJ1-3,-,TGTGTCTGGAGTGGTAGGGCTGGAAACGCCATATATTTT,CVWSGRAGNAIYF
-,12,TRBV29-1,TRBJ2-7,TRBD1,TGCAGCGTCACCGGGACAGCTTACGAGCAGTACTTC,CSVTGTAYEQYF
-,16,TRBV7-8,TRBJ1-3,TRBD1,TGTGCCAGCAGCTCTGACAGGGCGAGCTCTGGAAACACCATATATTTT,CASSSDRASSGNTIYF
few,13,TRBV2,TRBJ1-3,-,TGTGCCAGCAGCTCCCAGGGAGTTCACACCATATATTTT,CASSSQGVHTIYF
few,15,TRBV27,TRBJ1-5,TRBD1,TGTGCCACCCGTCCCGGGACAGGGTTCAATCAGCCCCAGCATTTT,CATRPGTGFNQPQHF
few,16,TRBV10-3,TRBJ2-5,TRBD2,TGTGCCATCAGTCCTTCTAGCGGGGGGTTTCAAGAGACCCAGTACTTC,CAISPSSGGFQETQYF
-,16,TRBV21-1,TRBJ1-5,-,TGTGCCAGCAGCAACCGATTTGCAGGTAAGGTTCAGCCCCAGCATTTT,CASSNRFAGKVQPQHF
-,14,TRBV10-3,TRBJ2-7,TRBD2,TGTGCCACGAGGGCGGGGGGCCTCTCCTACGAGCAGTACTTC,CATRAGGLSYEQYF
-,15,TRBV2,TRBJ1-6,-,TGTGCCAGCAGTGCGAGGCAGGGAAATAATTCACCCCTCCACTTT,CASSARQGNNSPLHF
-,15,TRBV7-2,TRBJ2-7,-,TGTGCCAGCAGCTTAATAACAGGGATAACCTACGAGCAGTACTTC,CASSLITGITYEQYF
once,14,TRBV30,TRBJ2-5,-,TGTGCCTGGAGTGTATCGGGGCACCAAGAGACCCAGTACTTC,CAWSVSGHQETQYF
-,15,TRBV19,TRBJ1-6,-,TGTGCCAGTAGTATATTGGGCAGGGTTAATTCACCCCTCCACTTT,CASSILGRVNSPLHF
once,17,TRBV7-8,TRBJ2-2,TRBD2,TGTGCCAGCCGGCTCTCAGGACTAGCGGGGAACACCGGGGAGCTGTTTTTT,CASRLSGLAGNTGELFF
-,12,TRBV5-1,TRBJ1-2,-,TGCGCCAGCAGCTTACAAGACGATGGCTACACCTTC,CASSLQDDGYTF
-,15,TRBV6-1,TRBJ1-5,TRBD1,TGTGCCAGCAGTGCGCCGGGACAGCCCTATCAGCCCCAGCATTTT,CASSAPGQPYQPQHF
-,13,TRBV11-2,TRBJ1-1,-,TGTGCCAGCAGCTTAGCTGGGAACACCGAAGCTTTCTTT,CASSLAGNTEAFF
-,15,TRBV18,TRBJ2-3,-,TGTGCCAGCTCAGTACTAGGCGGGGGCACAGATACGCAGTATTTT,CASSVLGGGTDTQYF
-,14,TRBV9,TRBJ2-3,-,TGTGCCAGCAGCGGCCACTACTGGGCAGATACGCAGTATTTT,CASSGHYWADTQYF